This record concerns one TCR beta chain sequence. Its recognized antigen is unknown. According to the germline V gene (reference sequence), CDR1 reads DFQATT and CDR2 reads SNEGSKA. Taken from cysteine to phenylalanine, the CDR3 has 12 residues. There is no recorded DNA. HCMV serostatus was determined by detecting HCMV-specific IgG in serum with a commercial ELISA kit. Ficoll density gradient centrifugation was used to isolate peripheral blood mononuclear cells from blood. This record belongs to a study of T cells expressing NK-cell markers (dated by TCRdb to 2019 to 2021). Some background on the complete study: Several donors provided sorted CD3+CD56+NKG2C+, CD3+CD56+NKG2C- and CD3+CD56-NKG2C+ T-cell subsets, whose TCR beta-chain repertoires were profiled. Of the eight sequenced donors, seven were found to be HCMV-seropositive and one was found to be HCMV-seronegative. The eight sequenced donors were randomly selected healthy volunteers, three men and five women. Libraries were sequenced as 2 x 150 bp reads on Illumina HiSeq 2000/2500, MiSeq or NextSeq. What the study reported, not specific to this receptor: It remained unclear whether the expanded NKG2C-expressing T cell clones were specific for HCMV antigens. For several donors, the dominant CD3+CD56+NKG2C+ clonotypes were among the top 10 CD8+ clonotypes and accounted for about 1.0-7.5% of CD8+ T cells. Those dominant clonotypes were again the most abundant among CD3+CD56-NKG2C+ cells in several donors, at about 28.3-65%.

For sequencing, an Illumina HiSeq 2000 was employed. TCR beta cDNA libraries were prepared using 5'RACE template switching, which introduced a universal primer site and unique molecular identifiers. Priming for cDNA synthesis came from the TCR beta constant segment, and two successive PCR amplification steps followed. The original pipeline was this. MIGEC was used to demultiplex reads and group the reads by UMI, and MiTCR was used to assemble and quantify clonotypes. Only TCR cDNA sequences supported by at least two reads were kept to exclude erroneous sequences. The tcR package was used for downstream repertoire analysis, and clonotypes were matched across fractions by CDR3 nucleotide sequence plus V segment. VDJmatch was used to annotate antigen specificity against VDJdb, with one amino acid substitution allowed in CDR3. Reads reprocessed by TCRdb are summarized as one entry per CDR3 protein sequence, and DNA is absent. The V and J calls here are based on TCRdb, not the publication. In this sample's table one finds 250,000 or so distinct CDR3 sequences. The biggest ten clones account for about 4.2% of the sample.

The chain employs TRBV20-1 and TRBJ1-1. The origin of this receptor is a woman between 18 and 70 years old in good health. The sequenced sample was blood T cells: a sorted CD56 or NKG2C T cell subset, CD4+ or CD8+ T cells, or bulk PBMC T cells (not recorded which). CDR3 sequence: CSALADFHGAFF.